The 19 T cell receptor beta chains in this list originate from one sample, sequenced in a study of T cells after yellow fever vaccination. MiXCR was run by TCRdb on the 5' RACE reads, yielding one entry per CDR3 protein. Among about 320,000 distinct CDR3 sequences listed, approximately 4.5% were seen once. Sequencing was performed on PBMCs, taken 15 days after the yellow fever booster vaccination. These TCRs come from a man between 18 and 35 years old who received the YFV17D yellow fever vaccine.

The CDR3, as DNA: TGTGCCAGTAGGCAGGATCCGATGAACACTGAAGCTTTCTTT. It specifies CASRQDPMNTEAFF. The J gene is TRBJ1-1, the V gene TRBV19, with unresolved D. V lost 6 bases to trimming and J lost 0 bases, with 11 bases between them. The CDR3 extends over 14 amino acids. Germline loops: CDR1 LNHDA, CDR2 SQIVND (reference sequence).

This clonotype came up a few times. This rearrangement joins TRBV11-1 to TRBJ2-1, with D unresolved. The germline V gene encodes CDR1 SGHAT and CDR2 FQDESV (reference sequence). Trimming pared 3 bases from V and 9 bases from J, leaving 9 bases between. There are 12 residues in the CDR3. The CDR3 sequence is CASSFMGPEQFF. Written as DNA, the CDR3 is TGTGCCAGCAGCTTCATGGGCCCTGAGCAGTTCTTC.

This clonotype has ten or more counts. The V call is TRBV6-5, the J call TRBJ1-1; D gene ambiguous. Germline V gene lookup returns CDR1 MNHEY and CDR2 SVGAGI. V dropped 7 bases and J dropped 1 base, with 13 bases sitting between them. The CDR3 length is 14 residues. The CDR3 region is CASTSGGSNTEAFF. In nucleotides, the CDR3 is TGTGCCAGCACCTCGGGAGGTTCGAACACTGAAGCTTTCTTT.

In its sample, this clonotype was seen many times. The V call is TRBV28, the J call TRBJ1-2, with D hard to call. The CDR3 totals 15 residues. V lost 3 bases, J lost 7 bases, and 18 bases lay in between. The germline V gene has CDR1 MDHEN and CDR2 SYDVKM. CDR3 region: CASSFGGRSHFGYTF. CDR3 DNA sequence: TGTGCCAGCAGTTTTGGTGGGCGCTCCCATTTTGGCTACACCTTC.

This clonotype was seen more than once but under ten times. The V call is TRBV6-6, the J call TRBJ2-1, with D unclear. In germline, CDR1 is MNHNY, CDR2 SVGAGI (reference sequence). The CDR3 is 16 amino acids. V shed 0 bases and J shed 0 bases, with 9 bases lying between them. The chain's CDR3 is CASSYSQEGSYNEQFF. DNA for the CDR3: TGTGCCAGCAGTTACTCTCAAGAAGGCTCCTACAATGAGCAGTTCTTC.

The V gene is TRBV4-1, the J gene TRBJ1-1, with a weak D call TRBD1 (5 bases). Germline V gives CDR1 MGHRA, CDR2 YSYEKL. The ends were cut back, 5 bases at V and 2 bases at J, with 12 bases in the middle. CDR3 length: 14 amino acids. DNA for the CDR3: TGCGCCAGCAGCTATTCAGGGTTTAACACTGAAGCTTTCTTT. Translation gives CASSYSGFNTEAFF.

This clonotype came up many times. The chain joins TRBV20-1 to TRBJ2-3; 8 bases are a match to TRBD2. This CDR3 comprises 13 residues. Trimming removed 6 bases from V and 0 bases from J; junction bases left unmatched: 2. Germline assignment: CDR1 DFQATT and CDR2 SNEGSKA (reference sequence). DNA of the CDR3: TGCAGTGCAATAGCGGGGAGCACAGATACGCAGTATTTT. Amino acids: CSAIAGSTDTQYF.

This clonotype was counted at least ten times. The chain has TRBV7-9 and TRBJ1-2; D is possibly TRBD1 (6 bases). V shed 6 bases and J shed 6 bases, with 23 bases lying between them. The germline V gene has CDR1 SEHNR and CDR2 FQNEAQ (reference sequence). The CDR3 covers 16 residues. Written as DNA, the CDR3 is TGTGCCAGCAGACTCCTCACAGGGTCCAGTCCCCATGGCTACACCTTC. Residues: CASRLLTGSSPHGYTF.

This clonotype was found a few times. The chain couples TRBV6-6 to TRBJ2-5; TRBD2 matches 10 bases. V lost 8 bases and J lost 5; bases outside the gene matches: 11. The length of the CDR3 is 15 residues. CDR1 is MNHNY and CDR2 is SVGAGI in the germline V gene (reference sequence). CDR3 in amino acids: CASGSHASGGETQYF. CDR3 DNA: TGTGCCAGCGGATCCCATGCTAGCGGGGGCGAGACCCAGTACTTC.

This clonotype has ten or more counts. The rearrangement joins TRBV20-1 to TRBJ1-5; D is unclear. There are 14 residues in the CDR3. The germline gives CDR1 DFQATT, CDR2 SNEGSKA (reference sequence). Trimming cost V 3 bases and J 8 bases, with 17 bases left between them. DNA for the CDR3: TGCAGTGCTAGGTCGGACCTCTTCGAGGAGCCCCAGCATTTT. Its translation is CSARSDLFEEPQHF.

This clonotype was counted ten times or more. The chain is built from TRBV20-1 and TRBJ2-7; 9 bases align to TRBD2. The CDR3 extends over 14 amino acids. Germline trimming cut 5 bases from V and 7 bases from J; bases unmatched to any gene: 12. Germline-derived CDR1 and CDR2 are DFQATT and SNEGSKA (reference sequence). CDR3 bases: TGCAGTGCTGACCTCTCGGGCGGGGGGGAAGAGCAGTACTTC. Translation: CSADLSGGGEEQYF.

There are many counts of this clonotype. The chain links TRBV7-2 to TRBJ1-6; TRBD1 might be the D (5 bases). V lost 1 base, J lost 7 bases, and 8 bases lay in between. The CDR3 runs to 14 residues. CDR1 SGHTA and CDR2 FQGNSA come from the germline V gene. CDR3 residues: CASSLDRRNSPLHF. In DNA, the CDR3 is TGTGCCAGCAGCTTAGACAGGAGGAATTCACCCCTCCACTTT.

This clonotype was seen repeatedly, ten times or more. V usage is TRBV5-1 and J usage is TRBJ2-1; D not certain. Germline values: CDR1 SGHRS, CDR2 YFSETQ. The CDR3 contains 16 residues. Deletions cut 5 bases from V and 0 bases from J, with 15 bases between. CDR3 sequence reads: CASRPPPASSYNEQFF. CDR3 nucleotide sequence: TGCGCCAGCAGGCCCCCGCCCGCGAGCTCCTACAATGAGCAGTTCTTC.

This clonotype was seen at least ten times. The chain links TRBV7-2 to TRBJ1-5, with D maybe TRBD1 (5 bases). Germline values: CDR1 SGHTA, CDR2 FQGNSA. The V end lost 1 base, the J end lost 7 bases, and 11 bases lay between the germline ends. The CDR3 is 14 residues long. The CDR3 sequence is CASSLDVGEQPQHF. DNA for the CDR3: TGTGCCAGCAGCTTAGACGTGGGGGAACAGCCCCAGCATTTT.

This chain uses TRBV5-6 with TRBJ2-3; TRBD2 might be the D (5 bases). This CDR3 region has 14 residues. The V gene lost 3 bases and the J gene lost 4 bases, with 12 bases spanning the gap. Germline values: CDR1 SGHDT, CDR2 YYEEEE. This CDR3 is CASSSTTISDTQYF. For the CDR3, the DNA is TGTGCCAGCAGCTCAACGACTATCTCAGATACGCAGTATTTT.

The table lists this clonotype with many counts. The chain combines TRBV2 with TRBJ1-1; D is unresolved. The ends were cut back, 2 bases at V and 0 bases at J, with 7 bases in the middle. CDR1 and CDR2 from the germline V gene are SNHLY and FYNNEI. This CDR3 comprises 14 residues. DNA for the CDR3: TGTGCCAGCAGTGAACTAGCCCTGAACACTGAAGCTTTCTTT. Encoded protein: CASSELALNTEAFF. Looking up the rest from reference TRBV2 and TRBJ1-1 gives the full variable domain: EPEVTQTPSHQVTQMGQEVILRCVPISNHLYFYWYRQILGQKVEFLVSFYNNEISEKSEIFDDQFSVERPDGSNFTLKIRSTKLEDSAMYFCASSELALNTEAFFGQGTRLTVV.

This chain uses TRBV4-1 with TRBJ2-1; 11 nucleotides align to TRBD2. V gave up 4 bases and J gave up 4 bases; unmatched junction bases: 3. The CDR3 length is 15 residues. Germline loops: CDR1 MGHRA, CDR2 YSYEKL. The CDR3 nucleotides are TGCGCCAGCAGCCTAGCGGGGGGGGAGTACAATGAGCAGTTCTTC. As protein: CASSLAGGEYNEQFF.

This clonotype was detected ten times or more. This chain links TRBV21-1 with TRBJ2-5; TRBD2, the table's D call, lacks a check against the DNA. TRBV21-1 is a pseudogene locus. The CDR3 consists of 14 residues. CDR3 DNA sequence: TGTGCCACGAGGACGGCCAATTCGCAAGAGACCCAGTACTTC. Translated: CATRTANSQETQYF.

This clonotype was detected a few times. The V gene is TRBV3-1, the J gene TRBJ1-6; D perhaps matches TRBD1 (5 bases). CDR1 and CDR2 (germline): LGHDT, YNNKEL (reference sequence). V lost 1 base and J 4 bases, leaving 11 bases between the germline ends. The CDR3 loop spans 16 amino acids. The chain's CDR3 is CASSQGQTLYNSPLHF. CDR3 nucleotides: TGTGCCAGCAGCCAAGGACAGACCTTATATAATTCACCCCTCCACTTT.